The 20 T cell receptor beta chains below were found in one sample sequenced in a study of shared clonotypes between healthy human individuals. TCRdb keeps only in-frame clones here, not all; method: immunoSEQ multiplex PCR. The profile shows hundreds of thousands of clones, under 80% of them singletons. What was sequenced was memory CD4+ T cells sorted from blood. Described subset: CD45RA-negative fraction. The receptor set was obtained from a young woman in good health.

The chain has TRBV27 and TRBJ2-2, with 12 bases matching TRBD2. The V segment lost 5 bases and the J segment 5 bases; nucleotides outside the gene matches: 3. The germline CDR1 and CDR2 sequences are MNHEY and SMNVEV (reference sequence). This CDR3 region has 15 residues. CDR3 in DNA: TGTGCCAGCAGTACACTAGCGGGAGGAACCGGGGAGCTGTTTTTT. The encoded protein is CASSTLAGGTGELFF.

This clone was recorded many times. The rearrangement links TRBV19 to TRBJ2-2; the D gene is possibly TRBD2 (6 bases). Germline CDR1 LNHDA, CDR2 SQIVND (reference sequence). Trimming removed 3 bases from V and 8 bases from J, with 10 bases in between. The CDR3 is 13 amino acids. CDR3 in amino acids: CASSMQGGGELFF. The CDR3 DNA follows: TGTGCCAGTAGTATGCAGGGAGGTGGGGAGCTGTTTTTT.

The genes are TRBV2 and TRBJ1-5; D perhaps matches TRBD1 (5 bases). The CDR3 sequence is 15 residues long. The V gene's germline CDR1 is SNHLY and CDR2 FYNNEI. V dropped 4 bases and J dropped 2 bases, with 12 bases sitting between them. The CDR3 sequence: CASSVGVRGNQPQHF. As DNA, the CDR3 is TGTGCCAGCAGTGTGGGTGTCAGGGGCAATCAGCCCCAGCATTTT.

The chain is built from TRBV5-4 and TRBJ2-6; no clear D gene. Germline lookup yields CDR1 SGHNT and CDR2 YYREEE (reference sequence). This CDR3 spans 16 amino acids. Trimming left V 0 bases short and J 0 bases short, with 7 bases between. CDR3 DNA sequence: TGTGCCAGCAGCTTGGGGGTGTTCTCTGGGGCCAACGTCCTGACTTTC. Amino acid sequence: CASSLGVFSGANVLTF.

The CDR3 region has the DNA TGTGCCAGCAGCTTAGCGGCCGATTCACCCCTCCACTTT. It yields the protein CASSLAADSPLHF. The chain couples TRBV7-2 to TRBJ1-6; no reliable D call. With 0 bases removed from V and 8 bases from J, the gap between germline ends came to 5 bases. Germline V CDR1 and CDR2: SGHTA, FQGNSA. This CDR3 region has 13 residues.

This sequence joins TRBV19 and TRBJ1-5, with D maybe TRBD1 (5 bases). Germline CDR1 reads LNHDA; CDR2 reads SQIVND (reference sequence). V shed 6 bases and J shed 9 bases, with 9 bases lying between them. This CDR3 region has 11 residues. The CDR3 DNA follows: TGTGCCAGTAGGCAGGGAGGGCCCCAGCATTTT. This encodes CASRQGGPQHF.

This clone was found a few times. This sequence joins TRBV18 and TRBJ1-2; 8 bases fit TRBD1. Germline V CDR1 and CDR2: KGHSH, LQKENI. The CDR3 sequence is 15 residues long. The ends lost 3 bases at V and 7 bases at J; junction bases unmatched: 10. CDR3 in amino acids: CASSPSQTGVGGYTF. The CDR3 DNA reads TGTGCCAGCTCACCTTCTCAGACAGGGGTAGGTGGCTACACCTTC.

This clone was counted between two and nine times. The rearrangement uses TRBV28 and TRBJ2-4, with D possibly matching TRBD1 (5 bases). V was shortened by 1 base and J by 0 bases, with 10 bases between the two germline ends. The CDR3 length is 16 residues. Germline values: CDR1 MDHEN, CDR2 SYDVKM. DNA of the CDR3: TGTGCCAGCAGTTTATCACAGGTCTTAGCCAAAAACATTCAGTACTTC. Translating gives CASSLSQVLAKNIQYF.

The chain combines TRBV2 with TRBJ2-3, with TRBD2 identical over 13 bases. With V trimmed by 8 bases and J by 6 bases, 8 bases remained unmatched. CDR1 and CDR2 (germline): SNHLY, FYNNEI. This CDR3 spans 15 amino acids. CDR3 residues: CASHRTSGSSDTQYF. Written as DNA, the CDR3 is TGTGCCAGCCACAGGACTAGCGGGAGTTCGGATACGCAGTATTTT.

This clone was seen a handful of times. This rearrangement joins TRBV7-9 to TRBJ2-7; the match to TRBD2 covers 7 bases. The junction had 19 bases not matched to a gene; V was cut back by 5 bases and J by 3 bases. Germline CDR1 and CDR2: SEHNR and FQNEAQ (reference sequence). The CDR3 spans 18 residues. CDR3 in amino acids: CASSPLVASTSSLYEQYF. In DNA form, the CDR3 reads TGTGCCAGCAGCCCTCTAGTGGCGTCGACTAGCAGCCTCTACGAGCAGTACTTC.

This rearrangement joins TRBV7-9 to TRBJ1-1; tentatively, D is TRBD1 (5 bases). Germline lookup yields CDR1 SEHNR and CDR2 FQNEAQ (reference sequence). Trimming shortened V by 6 bases and J by 4 bases, and 15 bases separated the two germline ends. CDR3 length: 14 amino acids. DNA for the CDR3: TGTGCCAGCAGTTACGACAGTGCCAGCACTGAAGCTTTCTTT. Amino acid sequence: CASSYDSASTEAFF. The entire variable domain, with the rest obtained from reference TRBV7-9 and TRBJ1-1, is as follows: DTGVSQNPRHKITKRGQNVTFRCDPISEHNRLYWYRQTLGQGPEFLTYFQNEAQLEKSRLLSDRFSAERPKGSFSTLEIQRTEQGDSAMYLCASSYDSASTEAFFGQGTRLTVV.

This rearrangement joins TRBV5-1 to TRBJ2-3; maybe TRBD1 (6 bases). This CDR3 is built from 15 residues. The V end was cut by 4 bases, the J end by 0 bases, with 12 bases between. The germline CDR1 and CDR2 sequences are SGHRS and YFSETQ. The CDR3: CASSLRQASTDTQYF. The CDR3 DNA reads as TGCGCCAGCAGCCTGAGACAGGCTAGCACAGATACGCAGTATTTT.

J is TRBJ1-2 and V is TRBV7-8; TRBD1 is a possible D gene (5 bases). V shed 5 bases and J shed 5 bases, with 18 bases lying between them. The CDR3 spans 15 residues. Per the germline V gene, CDR1 is SGHVS and CDR2 is FQNEAQ. The CDR3 region has the DNA TGTGCCAGCAGCCCTGGACGCCTCGGGGGTTATGGCTACACCTTC. This gives the protein CASSPGRLGGYGYTF.

This sequence joins TRBV5-1 and TRBJ2-3; D ambiguous. Looked up from germline, CDR1 is SGHRS and CDR2 is YFSETQ. This CDR3 has 16 residues. The V gene lost 0 bases and the J gene lost 0 bases, with 11 bases spanning the gap. The CDR3 sequence: CASSLGSRPSTDTQYF. The CDR3 bases are TGCGCCAGCAGCTTGGGCAGCCGACCTAGCACAGATACGCAGTATTTT.

The gene calls are TRBV27 and TRBJ2-7; D may match TRBD1 or TRBD2 (5 bases each). The V and J ends lost 1 base and 0 bases respectively, with 7 bases between them. There are 14 residues in the CDR3. Per germline, CDR1 MNHEY and CDR2 SMNVEV (reference sequence). This chain's CDR3 is CASSLFGASYEQYF. The DNA of the CDR3 is TGTGCCAGCAGTTTATTCGGGGCCTCCTACGAGCAGTACTTC.

This chain connects TRBV6-6 to TRBJ1-2; D is possibly TRBD1 (6 bases). CDR3 size: 14 residues. CDR1 is MNHNY and CDR2 is SVGAGI in the germline V gene (reference sequence). The V gene lost 5 bases and the J gene lost 8 bases, with 18 bases spanning the gap. The CDR3 nucleotides are TGTGCCAGCAGTACCAATTCAGGGGCGGACGGCTACACCTTC. It translates to CASSTNSGADGYTF.

The gene calls are TRBV27 and TRBJ2-1, with a weak D call TRBD1 (5 bases). This CDR3 has 16 amino acids. Per the germline V gene, CDR1 is MNHEY and CDR2 is SMNVEV (reference sequence). Deletions cut 4 bases from V and 0 bases from J, with 13 bases between. The CDR3 nucleotides read TGTGCCAGCAGTTCGACAGCCAGGAGCTCCTACAATGAGCAGTTCTTC. Translation gives CASSSTARSSYNEQFF.

This chain connects TRBV7-4 to TRBJ2-7; weak D call: TRBD1 (6 bases). Germline values: CDR1 SGHVT, CDR2 SQSDAQ. Trimming cost V 3 bases and J 5 bases, with 17 bases left between them. This CDR3 has 15 amino acids. CDR3 sequence (DNA): TGTGCCAGCAGCTTTATCCAGGGGAAGTGGCACGAGCAGTACTTC. Amino acid sequence: CASSFIQGKWHEQYF. Looking up the rest from reference TRBV7-4 and TRBJ2-7 gives the full variable domain: GAGVSQSPRYKVAKRGRDVALRCDSISGHVTLYWYRQTLGQGSEVLTYSQSDAQRDKSGRPSGRFSAERPERSVSTLKIQRTEQGDSAVYLCASSFIQGKWHEQYFGPGTRLTVT.

This clone was seen at least ten times. The gene calls are TRBV5-1 and TRBJ2-5; 9 bases match TRBD1. J lost 2 bases, V lost 0 bases, and 8 bases had no gene match. Germline lookup yields CDR1 SGHRS and CDR2 YFSETQ. This CDR3 contains 17 residues. As DNA, the CDR3 is TGCGCCAGCAGCTTGGGGGACAGGGCGCCCCTTCAAGAGACCCAGTACTTC. Translating gives CASSLGDRAPLQETQYF.

This clone was recorded a few times. The chain recombines TRBV10-2 with TRBJ2-3; no clear D gene. Germline V CDR1 and CDR2: WSHSY, SAAADI. The CDR3 has 13 amino acids. The germline V and J ends were trimmed by 4 bases and 4 bases, with 9 bases remaining between them. The CDR3 region is CASSGQSADTQYF. The CDR3 nucleotides are TGCGCCAGCAGTGGCCAGTCTGCAGATACGCAGTATTTT.